Listed below are T cell receptor beta chains from one sample, sequenced in a study of cytomegalovirus exposure and HLA in healthy donors. Clones were read by immunoSEQ multiplex PCR, and TCRdb kept only the in-frame ones, dropping some. The table has 93,000 or so clones, around 82% seen once; the top ten hold 9% to 12%. The sequenced material came from PBMCs. Source of these receptors: a woman between 18 and 30 years old in good health and CMV-seropositive. The CDR3 runs from the conserved cysteine through the conserved F or W. The D gene is left open where the match is weak. Size is stated for part of the rows, as once, few or many counts, or as a class when the clone is expanded.

j_call | v_call | clone_size | d_call | cdr3_nt | cdr3_aa
TRBJ2-7 | TRBV6-5 | . | . | TGTGCCAGCAGTTACTTAACAGGGATCTACGAGCAGTACTTC | CASSYLTGIYEQYF
TRBJ2-5 | TRBV7-2 | few | TRBD2 | TGTGCCAGCAGACCTCCCGGACTAGCGGGACGGGACAGAAAGACCCAGTACTTC | CASRPPGLAGRDRKTQYF
TRBJ1-3 | TRBV5-4 | . | . | TGTGCCAGCAGCCCGGGAGGGGCTGGAAACACCATATATTTT | CASSPGGAGNTIYF
TRBJ2-7 | TRBV6-5 | . | . | TGTGCCACCGGAGCGGGTTTCACCTACGAGCAGTACTTC | CATGAGFTYEQYF
TRBJ2-5 | TRBV7-9 | . | . | TGTGCCAGCAGCCCCGGTGAGACCCAGTACTTC | CASSPGETQYF
TRBJ2-7 | TRBV29-1 | . | TRBD2 | TGCAGCGTTGTTGGGAGGGAGAAGCAGTACTTC | CSVVGREKQYF
TRBJ1-1 | TRBV13 | few | TRBD1 | TGTGCCAGCAGCCCCGAACAGGGGGTAGCTTTCTTT | CASSPEQGVAFF
TRBJ2-3 | TRBV10-2 | few | . | TGCGCCAGCAAGGAGATGAGCGGGAGCACAGATACGCAGTATTTT | CASKEMSGSTDTQYF
TRBJ2-7 | TRBV27 | . | . | TGTGCCAGCAGTTTAGGTACAACCTACGAGCAGTACTTC | CASSLGTTYEQYF
TRBJ2-5 | TRBV29-1 | . | . | TGCAGCGTTGACGGAAGGTTGGCGGGAGAGACCCAGTACTTC | CSVDGRLAGETQYF
TRBJ2-7 | TRBV13 | . | TRBD1 | TGTGCCAGCTCCGCCTTAGGGACAGGGCCCTACGAGCAGTACTTC | CASSALGTGPYEQYF
TRBJ1-2 | TRBV23-1 | . | . | TGCGCCAGCAGTCAATCCTCCCGGCGGGGGAACTATGGCTACACCTTC | CASSQSSRRGNYGYTF
TRBJ1-4 | TRBV5-1 | . | TRBD1 | TGCGCCAGCAGCTTGGGACAGGGGGCGCTTGAAAAACTGTTTTTT | CASSLGQGALEKLFF
TRBJ1-1 | TRBV9 | . | . | TGTGCCAGCAAAAAGGCGGGCATGAACACTGAAGCTTTCTTT | CASKKAGMNTEAFF
TRBJ2-1 | TRBV28 | . | . | TGTGCCAGCAGCCTCGGGGGCCAGGGGGGTCTCAATGAGCAGTTCTTC | CASSLGGQGGLNEQFF
TRBJ2-1 | TRBV5-1 | once | . | TGCGCCAGCTCCCGGAGTAGCGGCCCCTCCTACAATGAGCAGTTCTTC | CASSRSSGPSYNEQFF
TRBJ2-7 | TRBV4-2 | . | . | TGTGCCAGCAGCCAACAAAGGGTCGGGGACGAGCAGTACTTC | CASSQQRVGDEQYF
TRBJ1-1 | TRBV28 | . | . | TGTGCCAGCAGTGTTCATAACACTGAAGCTTTCTTT | CASSVHNTEAFF
TRBJ2-1 | TRBV2 | few | TRBD2 | TGTGCCAGCAGTGGGGGGACTAGGCTCTATGAGCAGTTCTTC | CASSGGTRLYEQFF
TRBJ1-5 | TRBV27 | . | TRBD1 | TGTGCCAGCAGTCCCCGGGACAGGCACAATCAGCCCCAGCATTTT | CASSPRDRHNQPQHF
TRBJ1-6 | TRBV2 | . | TRBD1 | TGTGCCAGCGGGACAGAGGGTGGTTCACCCCTCCACTTT | CASGTEGGSPLHF
TRBJ2-4 | TRBV4-1 | . | . | TGCGCCAGCAGCCAAGGCTCCCAGGGCTCGGCCAAAAACATTCAGTACTTC | CASSQGSQGSAKNIQYF
TRBJ2-1 | TRBV18 | . | . | TGTGCCAGCTCACCAGCAGGGGATGAGCAGTTCTTC | CASSPAGDEQFF
TRBJ2-3 | TRBV7-3 | once | . | TGTGCCAGCAGCTCCCAGGGTGGGACAGATACGCAGTATTTT | CASSSQGGTDTQYF
TRBJ2-3 | TRBV5-1 | few | TRBD1 | TGCGCCAGCAGCTCTCCGGGACAGGGGGCAAATACGCAGTATTTT | CASSSPGQGANTQYF
TRBJ1-5 | TRBV25-1 | few | TRBD1 | TGTGCCAGCAGCCTGGGACAGGGAATCAATCAGCCCCAGCATTTT | CASSLGQGINQPQHF
TRBJ2-5 | TRBV5-6 | . | . | TGTGCCAGCAGCTTACCTGGGACACCAGGAGAAGAGACCCAGTACTTC | CASSLPGTPGEETQYF
TRBJ1-3 | TRBV19 | few | . | TGTGCCAGTGGAGGACCTTGGGAGAATGGAAACACCATATATTTT | CASGGPWENGNTIYF
TRBJ1-2 | TRBV9 | . | TRBD1 | TGTGCCAGCAGCGGAAGCACAGGGGTGACCTATGGCTACACCTTC | CASSGSTGVTYGYTF
TRBJ1-2 | TRBV30 | . | . | TGTGCCTGGAGTCAGATCAACTATGGCTACACCTTC | CAWSQINYGYTF
TRBJ2-6 | TRBV6-5 | . | . | TGTGCCAGCGCCTCCGGTCACTCTGGGGCCAACGTCCTGACTTTC | CASASGHSGANVLTF